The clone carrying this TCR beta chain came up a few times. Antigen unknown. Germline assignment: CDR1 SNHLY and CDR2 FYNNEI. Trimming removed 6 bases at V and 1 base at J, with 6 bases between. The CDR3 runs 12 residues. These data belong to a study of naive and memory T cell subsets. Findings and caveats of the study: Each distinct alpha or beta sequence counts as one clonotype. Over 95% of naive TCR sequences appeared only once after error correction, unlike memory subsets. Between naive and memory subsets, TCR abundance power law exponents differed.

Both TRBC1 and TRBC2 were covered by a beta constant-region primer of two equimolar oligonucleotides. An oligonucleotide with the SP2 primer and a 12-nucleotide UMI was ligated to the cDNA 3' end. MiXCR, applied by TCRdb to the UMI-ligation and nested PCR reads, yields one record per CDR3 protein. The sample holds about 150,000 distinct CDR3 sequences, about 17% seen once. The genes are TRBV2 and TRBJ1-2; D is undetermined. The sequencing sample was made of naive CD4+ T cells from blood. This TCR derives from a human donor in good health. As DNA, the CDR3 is TGTGCCAGCAGACCGGATAACTATGGCTACACCTTC. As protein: CASRPDNYGYTF.